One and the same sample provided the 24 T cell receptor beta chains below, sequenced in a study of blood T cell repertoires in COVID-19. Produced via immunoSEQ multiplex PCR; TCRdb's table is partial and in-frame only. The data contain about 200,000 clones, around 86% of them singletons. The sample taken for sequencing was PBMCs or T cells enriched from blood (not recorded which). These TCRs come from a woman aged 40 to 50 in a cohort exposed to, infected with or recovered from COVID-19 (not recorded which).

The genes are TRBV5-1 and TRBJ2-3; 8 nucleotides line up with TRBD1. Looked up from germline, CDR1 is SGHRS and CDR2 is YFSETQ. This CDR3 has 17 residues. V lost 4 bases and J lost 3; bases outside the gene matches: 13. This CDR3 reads CASSLYPLRQGTDTQYF. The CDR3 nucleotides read TGCGCCAGCAGCCTGTACCCCCTCCGACAGGGGACAGATACGCAGTATTTT.

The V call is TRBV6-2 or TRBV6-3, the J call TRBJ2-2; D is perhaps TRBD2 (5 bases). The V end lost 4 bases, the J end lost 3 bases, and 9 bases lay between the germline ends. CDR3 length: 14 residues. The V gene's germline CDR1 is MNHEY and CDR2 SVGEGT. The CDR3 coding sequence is TGTGCCAGCAGTTGGAAGCGGTACACCGGGGAGCTGTTTTTT. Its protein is CASSWKRYTGELFF.

The CDR3 sequence is CARMERGQETQYF. The CDR3 DNA follows: TGTGCCCGGATGGAGCGGGGGCAAGAGACCCAGTACTTC. This chain uses TRBV30 with TRBJ2-5; 8 bases align to TRBD2. In germline, CDR1 is GTSNPN, CDR2 SVGIG (reference sequence). This CDR3 region has 13 residues. The ends lost 8 bases at V and 2 bases at J; junction bases unmatched: 7.

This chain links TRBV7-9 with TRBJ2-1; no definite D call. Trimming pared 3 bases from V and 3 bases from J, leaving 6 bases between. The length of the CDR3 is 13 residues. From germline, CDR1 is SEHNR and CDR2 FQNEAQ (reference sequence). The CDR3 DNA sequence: TGTGCCAGCAGCTTCCGAGGCTACAATGAGCAGTTCTTC. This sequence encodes CASSFRGYNEQFF.

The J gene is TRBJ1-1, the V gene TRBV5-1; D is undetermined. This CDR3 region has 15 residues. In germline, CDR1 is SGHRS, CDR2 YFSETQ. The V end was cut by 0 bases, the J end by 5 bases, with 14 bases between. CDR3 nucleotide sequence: TGCGCCAGCAGCTTGGCCAATCTAGGTGGAACTGAAGCTTTCTTT. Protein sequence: CASSLANLGGTEAFF. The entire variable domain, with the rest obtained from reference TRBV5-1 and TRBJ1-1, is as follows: KAGVTQTPRYLIKTRGQQVTLSCSPISGHRSVSWYQQTPGQGLQFLFEYFSETQRNKGNFPGRFSGRQFSNSRSEMNVSTLELGDSALYLCASSLANLGGTEAFFGQGTRLTVV.

The CDR3 bases are TGTGCCAGCAGCAATCCCGGGGACAGTATGTGGCCAGCCCATGAGCAGTTCTTC. This gives the protein CASSNPGDSMWPAHEQFF. V gene TRBV7-2 combines with J gene TRBJ2-1, with 7 bases fitting TRBD1. CDR3 length: 18 amino acids. Germline trimming cut 5 bases from V and 8 bases from J; bases unmatched to any gene: 21. Germline CDR1 SGHTA, CDR2 FQGNSA. The full variable domain, completed using reference TRBV7-2 and TRBJ2-1, is GAGVSQSPSNKVTEKGKDVELRCDPISGHTALYWYRQSLGQGLEFLIYFQGNSAPDKSGLPSDRFSAERTGGSVSTLTIQRTQQEDSAVYLCASSNPGDSMWPAHEQFFGPGTRLTVL.

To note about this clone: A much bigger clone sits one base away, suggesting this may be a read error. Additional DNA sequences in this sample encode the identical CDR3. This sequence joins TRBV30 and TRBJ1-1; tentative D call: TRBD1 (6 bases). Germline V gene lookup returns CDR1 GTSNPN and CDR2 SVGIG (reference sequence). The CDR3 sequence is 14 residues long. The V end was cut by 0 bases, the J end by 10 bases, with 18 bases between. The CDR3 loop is CAWSVQGIARAAFF. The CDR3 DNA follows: TGTGCCTGGAGTGTACAGGGTATTGCCAGGGCAGCTTTCTTT. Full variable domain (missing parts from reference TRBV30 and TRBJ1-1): SQTIHQWPATLVQPVGSPLSLECTVEGTSNPNLYWYRQAAGRGLQLLFYSVGIGQISSEVPQNLSASRPQDRQFILSSKKLLLSDSGFYLCAWSVQGIARAAFFGQGTRLTVV.

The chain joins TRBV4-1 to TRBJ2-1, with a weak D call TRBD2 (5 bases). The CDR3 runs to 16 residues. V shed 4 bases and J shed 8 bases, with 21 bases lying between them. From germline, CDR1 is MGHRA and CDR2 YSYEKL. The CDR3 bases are TGCGCCAGCAGCCCCCTATGGGGAGTAGGGTTGCATGAGCAGTTCTTC. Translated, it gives CASSPLWGVGLHEQFF.

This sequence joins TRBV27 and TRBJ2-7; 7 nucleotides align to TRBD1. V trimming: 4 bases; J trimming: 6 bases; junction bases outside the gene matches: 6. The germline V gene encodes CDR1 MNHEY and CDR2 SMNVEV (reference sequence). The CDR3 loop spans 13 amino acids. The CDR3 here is CASSSRGMFEQYF. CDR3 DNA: TGTGCCAGCAGTTCCAGGGGGATGTTCGAGCAGTACTTC.

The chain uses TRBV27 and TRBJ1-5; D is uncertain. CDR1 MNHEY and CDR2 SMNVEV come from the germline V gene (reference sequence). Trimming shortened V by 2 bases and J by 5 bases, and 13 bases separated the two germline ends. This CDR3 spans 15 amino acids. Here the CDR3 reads CASSLMLGADQPQHF. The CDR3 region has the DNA TGTGCCAGCAGTTTAATGCTCGGTGCGGATCAGCCCCAGCATTTT.

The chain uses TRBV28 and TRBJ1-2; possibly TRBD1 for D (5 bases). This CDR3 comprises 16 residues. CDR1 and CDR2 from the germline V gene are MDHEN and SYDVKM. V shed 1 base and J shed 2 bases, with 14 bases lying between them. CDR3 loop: CASSLSRVTLNYGYTF. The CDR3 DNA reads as TGTGCCAGCAGTTTATCCAGGGTCACACTAAACTATGGCTACACCTTC.

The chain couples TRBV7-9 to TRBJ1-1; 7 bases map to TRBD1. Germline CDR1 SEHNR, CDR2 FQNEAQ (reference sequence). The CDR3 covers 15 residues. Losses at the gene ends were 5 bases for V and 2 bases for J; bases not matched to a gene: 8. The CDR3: CASSEDGQVNTEAFF. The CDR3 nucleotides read TGTGCCAGCAGCGAAGACGGACAGGTAAACACTGAAGCTTTCTTT.

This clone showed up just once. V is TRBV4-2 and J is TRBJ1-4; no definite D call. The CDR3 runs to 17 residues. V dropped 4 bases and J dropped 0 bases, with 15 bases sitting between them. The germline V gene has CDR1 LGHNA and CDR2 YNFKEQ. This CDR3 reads CASSPHREGATNEKLFF. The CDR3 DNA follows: TGTGCCAGCAGCCCCCACCGAGAGGGCGCAACTAATGAAAAACTGTTTTTT.

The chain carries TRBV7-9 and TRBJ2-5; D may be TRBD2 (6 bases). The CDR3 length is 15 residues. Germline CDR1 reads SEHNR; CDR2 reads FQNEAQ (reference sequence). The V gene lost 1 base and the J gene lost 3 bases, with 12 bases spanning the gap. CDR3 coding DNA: TGTGCCAGCAGCTTAGTGGTGGGACTGGAAGAGACCCAGTACTTC. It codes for CASSLVVGLEETQYF.

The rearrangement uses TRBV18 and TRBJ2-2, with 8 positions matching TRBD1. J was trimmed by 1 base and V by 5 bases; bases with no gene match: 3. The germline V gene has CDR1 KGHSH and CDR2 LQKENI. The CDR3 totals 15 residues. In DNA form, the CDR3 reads TGTGCCAGCTCATCGGACAGGGAGAACACCGGGGAGCTGTTTTTT. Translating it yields CASSSDRENTGELFF.

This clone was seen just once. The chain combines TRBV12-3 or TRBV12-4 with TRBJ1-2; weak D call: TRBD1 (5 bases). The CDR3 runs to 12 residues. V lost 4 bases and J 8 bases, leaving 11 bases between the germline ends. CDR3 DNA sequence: TGTGCCAGCAGTTCGGGGGACCGCGGCTACACCTTC. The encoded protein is CASSSGDRGYTF.

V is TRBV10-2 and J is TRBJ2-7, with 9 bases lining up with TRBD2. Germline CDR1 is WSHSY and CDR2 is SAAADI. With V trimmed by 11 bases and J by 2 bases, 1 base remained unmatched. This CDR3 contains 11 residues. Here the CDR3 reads CAAGGTYEQYF. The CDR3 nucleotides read TGCGCCGCGGGAGGGACCTACGAGCAGTACTTC.

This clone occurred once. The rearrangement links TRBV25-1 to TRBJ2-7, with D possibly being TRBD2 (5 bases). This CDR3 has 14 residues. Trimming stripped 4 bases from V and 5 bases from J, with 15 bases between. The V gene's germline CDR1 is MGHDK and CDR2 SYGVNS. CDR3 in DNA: TGTGCCAGCAGTGTGAGGGAGTGGTCCCACGAGCAGTACTTC. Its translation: CASSVREWSHEQYF.

CDR3 sequence reads: CASSFGGGSQPQHF. The CDR3 bases are TGTGCCAGCAGCTTCGGCGGGGGAAGTCAGCCCCAGCATTTT. The chain carries TRBV5-6 and TRBJ1-5, with D perhaps TRBD1 (5 bases). Between the trimmed V and J ends, which lost 2 bases and 6 bases, there was a span of 12 bases. Germline V gene sequence: CDR1 SGHDT, CDR2 YYEEEE. The CDR3 covers 14 residues.

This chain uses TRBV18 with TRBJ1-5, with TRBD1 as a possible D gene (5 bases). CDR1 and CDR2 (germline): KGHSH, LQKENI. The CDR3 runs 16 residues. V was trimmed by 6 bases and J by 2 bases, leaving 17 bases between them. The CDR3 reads CASSQSGAGGNQPQHF. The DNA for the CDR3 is TGTGCCAGCTCTCAAAGCGGGGCAGGTGGCAATCAGCCCCAGCATTTT. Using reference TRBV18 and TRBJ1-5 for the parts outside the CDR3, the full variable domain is NAGVMQNPRHLVRRRGQEARLRCSPMKGHSHVYWYRQLPEEGLKFMVYLQKENIIDESGMPKERFSAEFPKEGPSILRIQQVVRGDSAAYFCASSQSGAGGNQPQHFGDGTRLSIL.

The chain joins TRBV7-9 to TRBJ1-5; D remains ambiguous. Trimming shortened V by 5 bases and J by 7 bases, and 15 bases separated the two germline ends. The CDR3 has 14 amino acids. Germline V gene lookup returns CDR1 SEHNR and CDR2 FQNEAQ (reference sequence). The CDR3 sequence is CASSHGSSGQPQHF. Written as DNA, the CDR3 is TGTGCCAGCAGCCATGGTTCTTCGGGACAGCCCCAGCATTTT.

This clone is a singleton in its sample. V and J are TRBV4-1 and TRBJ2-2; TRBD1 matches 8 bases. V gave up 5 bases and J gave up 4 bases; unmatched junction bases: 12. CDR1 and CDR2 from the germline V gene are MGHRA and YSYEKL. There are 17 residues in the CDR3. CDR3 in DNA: TGCGCCAGCAGCGCCAGGATGGACAGGGAAAGCACCGGGGAGCTGTTTTTT. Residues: CASSARMDRESTGELFF.

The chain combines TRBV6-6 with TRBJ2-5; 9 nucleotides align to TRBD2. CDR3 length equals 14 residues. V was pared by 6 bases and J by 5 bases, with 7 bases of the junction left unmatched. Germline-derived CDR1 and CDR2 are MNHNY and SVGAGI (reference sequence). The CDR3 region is CASRQRGVGETQYF. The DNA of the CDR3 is TGTGCCAGCAGGCAGCGGGGGGTCGGGGAGACCCAGTACTTC.

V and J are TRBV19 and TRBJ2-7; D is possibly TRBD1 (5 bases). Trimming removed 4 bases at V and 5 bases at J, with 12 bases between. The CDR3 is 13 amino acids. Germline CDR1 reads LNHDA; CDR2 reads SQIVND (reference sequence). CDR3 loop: CASSSLWGNEQYF. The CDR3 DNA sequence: TGTGCCAGTAGTAGCTTATGGGGCAACGAGCAGTACTTC.